This TCR beta chain was sequenced in a study of T-cell memory formation after mild COVID-19. This clonotype was seen a handful of times. As yet, its antigen is unknown. The length of the CDR3 is 14 residues. V was trimmed by 2 bases and J by 2 bases, leaving 9 bases between them. Germline-derived CDR1 and CDR2 are MNHNY and SVGAGI (reference sequence). General observations from the study: The main location of contracting CD4+ clones was CM and EM, and that of contracting CD8+ clones was EMRA.

TCRdb called the 5' RACE reads again in MiXCR, with one record for every CDR3 protein. The top ten clones hold 20% to 25% of a sample with more than 350,000 distinct CDR3 sequences, roughly 15% of them seen once. The chain uses TRBV6-6 and TRBJ1-2; no definite D call. This receptor was taken from a man aged 18 to 29 who had mild COVID-19 (a few samples of this study predate the infection). Cell type and time point are not known. The sample taken for sequencing was PBMCs or a T cell subset sorted from them (not recorded which). CDR3 sequence reads: CASSYGRGNYGYTF. The CDR3 DNA sequence: TGTGCCAGCAGTTACGGGCGAGGGAACTATGGCTACACCTTC.